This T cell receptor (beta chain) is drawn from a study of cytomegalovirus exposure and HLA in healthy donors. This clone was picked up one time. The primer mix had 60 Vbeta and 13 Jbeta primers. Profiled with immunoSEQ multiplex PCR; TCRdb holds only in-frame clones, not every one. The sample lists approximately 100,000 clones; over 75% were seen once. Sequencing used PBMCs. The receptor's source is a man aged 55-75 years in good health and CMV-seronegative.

This chain's CDR3 is CASSLYDRDYGYTF. In nucleotides, the CDR3 is TGCGCCAGCAGCCTCTACGACAGGGACTATGGCTACACCTTC. The chain couples TRBV5-1 to TRBJ1-2; 7 nucleotides agree with TRBD1. The CDR3 has 14 amino acids. V dropped 4 bases and J dropped 3; count of bases not matched to a gene: 6. CDR1 SGHRS and CDR2 YFSETQ come from the germline V gene. The full variable domain, in which reference TRBV5-1 and TRBJ1-2 provide the parts outside the CDR3, is KAGVTQTPRYLIKTRGQQVTLSCSPISGHRSVSWYQQTPGQGLQFLFEYFSETQRNKGNFPGRFSGRQFSNSRSEMNVSTLELGDSALYLCASSLYDRDYGYTFGSGTRLTVV.